What follows describes a single T cell receptor beta chain. Its antigen is undetermined. Amplification of TCR beta CDR3 regions was performed using RNA transcripts as template. The HTBI primer set served for first-round RT-PCR of the TCR CDR3. TCRdb called the multiplex PCR reads again in MiXCR, with one record for every CDR3 protein. Of approximately 510,000 distinct CDR3 sequences in the sample, less than 25% were seen once. This entry is derived from a study of T cells in Graves' hyperthyroidism and ophthalmopathy. General study points: Most thyroid-expanded clonotypes above 0.001 were also found in blood.

Germline V gene lookup returns CDR1 MNHNS and CDR2 SASEGT. CDR3 size: 13 residues. V lost 6 bases, J lost 2 bases, and 10 bases lay in between. Stable disease denoted Graves' hyperthyroidism without ophthalmopathy progression within 18 months. Out of more than 8 ml of fresh peripheral blood came the PBMCs. The sample consisted of blood. The genes are TRBV6-1 and TRBJ2-5, with a possible D match to TRBD2 (5 bases). The origin of this receptor is a young man with Graves' hyperthyroidism. CDR3 in DNA: TGTGCCAGCAGAGCGGTGTTACAAGAGACCCAGTACTTC. Protein product: CASRAVLQETQYF.